These 31 T cell receptor beta chains originate from one sample sequenced in a study of T-cell memory formation after mild COVID-19. TCRdb ran MiXCR on the 5' RACE reads and lists one entry per CDR3 protein. Of roughly 450,000 distinct CDR3 sequences in the sample, 18% were seen once. What was sequenced was PBMCs or a T cell subset sorted from them (not recorded which). These TCRs come from an adult woman who had mild COVID-19 (a few samples of this study predate the infection). Cell type and time point are not known.

DNA for the CDR3: TGTGCCAGCAGCTTCCACCGGGATAACACGATATCCCTCCACTTT. Its protein is CASSFHRDNTISLHF. This chain links TRBV11-1 with TRBJ1-6; no clear D gene. V lost 3 bases to trimming and J lost 14 bases, with 20 bases between them. From germline, CDR1 is SGHAT and CDR2 FQDESV (reference sequence). This CDR3 has 15 residues.

The table lists this clonotype with a few counts. The chain joins TRBV6-5 to TRBJ1-1; tentatively, D is TRBD1 (5 bases). In germline, CDR1 is MNHEY, CDR2 SVGAGI. The germline V and J ends were trimmed by 5 bases and 6 bases, with 13 bases remaining between them. The CDR3 spans 13 residues. CDR3 residues: CASSPLQGAEAFF. CDR3 DNA: TGTGCCAGCAGTCCCCTTCAGGGCGCTGAAGCTTTCTTT.

This chain links TRBV4-3 with TRBJ2-7; no reliable D call. This CDR3 has 16 residues. The ends were cut back, 0 bases at V and 1 base at J, with 13 bases in the middle. The germline V gene encodes CDR1 LGHNA and CDR2 YSLEER. The CDR3 loop reads CASSQDGLTLSYEQYF. CDR3 sequence (DNA): TGCGCCAGCAGCCAAGATGGATTAACCTTATCCTACGAGCAGTACTTC.

This clonotype was found many times. V gene TRBV20-1 combines with J gene TRBJ2-1; the D is unclear. Trimming stripped 0 bases from V and 2 bases from J, with 5 bases between. Per germline, CDR1 DFQATT and CDR2 SNEGSKA (reference sequence). CDR3 length: 13 amino acids. This CDR3 is CSARDPPYNEQFF. The CDR3, as DNA: TGCAGTGCTAGAGATCCCCCCTACAATGAGCAGTTCTTC.

This clonotype was found a few times. The rearrangement uses TRBV6-6 and TRBJ2-3; D assignment may be TRBD1 or TRBD2 (6 bases each). The CDR3 consists of 15 residues. V was shortened by 6 bases and J by 2 bases, with 15 bases between the two germline ends. Germline CDR1 MNHNY, CDR2 SVGAGI (reference sequence). The CDR3 DNA reads TGTGCCAGCAGGGAAACAGGGAGGAACACAGATACGCAGTATTTT. Translating gives CASRETGRNTDTQYF.

The V gene is TRBV7-9, the J gene TRBJ2-1; TRBD2 might be the D (5 bases). The CDR3 loop spans 14 amino acids. Germline-derived CDR1 and CDR2 are SEHNR and FQNEAQ (reference sequence). The V gene lost 2 bases and the J gene lost 9 bases, with 14 bases spanning the gap. DNA for the CDR3: TGTGCCAGCAGCTTATGGGGTGAGGGAACTGAGCAGTTCTTC. This translates into CASSLWGEGTEQFF. Full variable domain (missing parts from reference TRBV7-9 and TRBJ2-1): DTGVSQNPRHKITKRGQNVTFRCDPISEHNRLYWYRQTLGQGPEFLTYFQNEAQLEKSRLLSDRFSAERPKGSFSTLEIQRTEQGDSAMYLCASSLWGEGTEQFFGPGTRLTVL.

This chain links TRBV7-2 with TRBJ1-2; a possible D gene is TRBD1 (5 bases). V lost 0 bases and J lost 2, with 13 bases in between. Germline V lookup: CDR1 SGHTA, CDR2 FQGNSA. The CDR3 extends over 16 amino acids. The CDR3 spells CASSLAGTAGNYGYTF. CDR3 DNA: TGTGCCAGCAGCTTAGCGGGCACAGCAGGGAACTATGGCTACACCTTC.

The chain combines TRBV4-1 with TRBJ1-5; 9 bases are shared with TRBD1. The germline CDR1 and CDR2 sequences are MGHRA and YSYEKL. J lost 4 bases, V lost 3 bases, and 10 bases had no gene match. This CDR3 has 17 residues. The CDR3 reads CASSHSQGAIGNQPQHF. Written as DNA, the CDR3 is TGCGCCAGCAGCCACTCACAGGGGGCGATTGGTAATCAGCCCCAGCATTTT.

Only one count was recorded for this clonotype. Germline and junction disagree at one end, which may indicate a read error. V gene TRBV2 combines with J gene TRBJ1-6; D is uncertain. CDR1 SNHLY and CDR2 FYNNEI come from the germline V gene. There are 15 residues in the CDR3. CDR3: CTSSEARRLGSPLHF. For the CDR3, the DNA is TGTACCAGCAGTGAAGCGAGGCGACTCGGTTCACCCCTCCACTTT.

The V call is TRBV11-3, the J call TRBJ2-3, with TRBD2 matching 8 bases. CDR1 is SGHNT, CDR2 YENEEA, per germline. This CDR3 contains 16 residues. Trimming at V came to 4 bases and at J to 2 bases, leaving 8 bases not matched to a gene. The CDR3 region is CASSSYGTRNTDTQYF. The CDR3 nucleotides read TGTGCCAGCAGCTCCTACGGGACTAGAAACACAGATACGCAGTATTTT. The full variable domain, its missing parts supplied by reference TRBV11-3 and TRBJ2-3, is EAGVVQSPRYKIIEKKQPVAFWCNPISGHNTLYWYLQNLGQGPELLIRYENEEAVDDSQLPKDRFSAERLKGVDSTLKIQPAELGDSAVYLCASSSYGTRNTDTQYFGPGTRLTVL.

This clonotype turned up a few times. The rearrangement joins TRBV7-6 to TRBJ2-5, with 8 bases fitting TRBD1. In germline, CDR1 is SGHVS, CDR2 FNYEAQ. V lost 6 bases and J lost 6; bases outside the gene matches: 9. CDR3 length: 14 residues. In DNA form, the CDR3 reads TGTGCCAGCAGTCCAGGAGGACAGGGACAGACCCAGTACTTC. Amino acid sequence: CASSPGGQGQTQYF.

In this sample, this clonotype turned up a few times. The rearrangement joins TRBV7-2 to TRBJ1-2; D not certain. From germline, CDR1 is SGHTA and CDR2 FQGNSA. The ends were cut back, 5 bases at V and 6 bases at J, with 22 bases in the middle. There are 16 residues in the CDR3. CDR3 in amino acids: CASSLTVIFGSNGYTF. The CDR3, as DNA: TGTGCCAGCAGCCTCACAGTAATTTTTGGGTCGAATGGCTACACCTTC. Full variable domain (missing parts from reference TRBV7-2 and TRBJ1-2): GAGVSQSPSNKVTEKGKDVELRCDPISGHTALYWYRQSLGQGLEFLIYFQGNSAPDKSGLPSDRFSAERTGGSVSTLTIQRTQQEDSAVYLCASSLTVIFGSNGYTFGSGTRLTVV.

Only a few counts were recorded for this clonotype. The chain employs TRBV12-3 or TRBV12-4 and TRBJ2-2; no reliable D call. Between the trimmed V and J ends, which lost 5 bases and 11 bases, there was a span of 9 bases. The CDR3 spans 11 residues. CDR3 sequence (DNA): TGTGCCAGCAGTAGCCCGGTAGAGCTGTTTTTT. Translating it yields CASSSPVELFF.

This chain uses TRBV4-3 with TRBJ2-5; unclear D gene. Germline V gene data show CDR1 as LGHNA and CDR2 as YSLEER. V was pared by 4 bases and J by 1 base, with 16 bases between. CDR3 size: 16 residues. CDR3 nucleotide sequence: TGCGCCAGCAGCCGGCTCGGTGGTTCCCCCCAAGAGACCCAGTACTTC. Translated: CASSRLGGSPQETQYF.

This clonotype has more than one count but fewer than ten. The chain employs TRBV7-9 and TRBJ1-2; possible D gene TRBD1, 5 bases. V shed 3 bases and J shed 5 bases, with 10 bases lying between them. Germline V gene sequence: CDR1 SEHNR, CDR2 FQNEAQ (reference sequence). This CDR3 is built from 13 residues. The CDR3 DNA reads TGTGCCAGCAGCTTCGACAGTGGGTATGGCTACACCTTC. It codes for CASSFDSGYGYTF.

This chain uses TRBV7-8 with TRBJ2-7; D unclear. From germline, CDR1 is SGHVS and CDR2 FQNEAQ. Trimming pared 5 bases from V and 4 bases from J, leaving 9 bases between. The CDR3 contains 12 residues. The CDR3 DNA reads as TGTGCCAGCAGCGGTGGAGAGTACGAGCAGTACTTC. As protein: CASSGGEYEQYF.

This clonotype occurred a few times. This sequence joins TRBV6-5 and TRBJ1-5; no firm D call. V was cut by 4 bases and J by 4 bases, with 5 bases left in between. Germline assignment: CDR1 MNHEY and CDR2 SVGAGI. There are 12 residues in the CDR3. The CDR3 protein is CASSSYNQPQHF. CDR3 coding DNA: TGTGCCAGCAGTTCCTATAATCAGCCCCAGCATTTT.

This clonotype was picked up many times. The J gene is TRBJ2-7, the V gene TRBV7-9; 8 bases map to TRBD1. V was clipped by 5 bases and J by 2 bases; unmatched bases: 5. The CDR3 spans 14 residues. Germline V lookup: CDR1 SEHNR, CDR2 FQNEAQ (reference sequence). The CDR3 loop is CASSLGQVPYEQYF. The DNA for the CDR3 is TGTGCCAGCAGCCTGGGACAGGTCCCCTACGAGCAGTACTTC. Supplemented by reference TRBV7-9 and TRBJ2-7, the full variable domain reads DTGVSQNPRHKITKRGQNVTFRCDPISEHNRLYWYRQTLGQGPEFLTYFQNEAQLEKSRLLSDRFSAERPKGSFSTLEIQRTEQGDSAMYLCASSLGQVPYEQYFGPGTRLTVT.

The chain couples TRBV30 to TRBJ2-4; unclear D gene. The CDR3 consists of 11 residues. Between the trimmed V and J ends, which lost 3 bases and 8 bases, there was a span of 8 bases. Germline loops: CDR1 GTSNPN, CDR2 SVGIG (reference sequence). As DNA, the CDR3 is TGTGCCTGGAGAGCTCACTACATTCAGTACTTC. As protein: CAWRAHYIQYF.

Only a few counts were recorded for this clonotype. This chain uses TRBV5-1 with TRBJ2-7; TRBD1 matches at 7 bases. V lost 4 bases to trimming and J lost 4 bases; unmatched junction nucleotides: 8. Germline values: CDR1 SGHRS, CDR2 YFSETQ. This CDR3 is built from 14 residues. The CDR3 sequence is CASSTEQGRYEQYF. For the CDR3, the DNA is TGCGCCAGCAGCACTGAACAGGGGCGGTACGAGCAGTACTTC.

The rearrangement links TRBV19 to TRBJ1-1, with D possibly matching TRBD1 (6 bases). The germline V gene has CDR1 LNHDA and CDR2 SQIVND (reference sequence). The CDR3 loop spans 14 amino acids. V was trimmed by 5 bases and J by 1 base, leaving 11 bases between them. This CDR3 reads CASSSTGPNTEAFF. The CDR3 DNA reads TGTGCCAGTAGTTCAACAGGGCCGAACACTGAAGCTTTCTTT.

This rearrangement joins TRBV6-2 or TRBV6-3 to TRBJ2-1; D might be TRBD2 (5 bases). Germline CDR1 MNHEY, CDR2 SVGEGT. The V end was cut by 4 bases, the J end by 8 bases, with 12 bases between. The CDR3 is 13 residues long. This chain's CDR3 is CASSSRGLYEQFF. CDR3 nucleotide sequence: TGTGCCAGCAGTTCCCGGGGTCTCTATGAGCAGTTCTTC.

There are a few counts of this clonotype. The genes are TRBV20-1 and TRBJ1-1; D is uncertain. CDR1 and CDR2 (germline): DFQATT, SNEGSKA (reference sequence). This CDR3 comprises 9 residues. V dropped 6 bases and J dropped 11 bases, with 10 bases sitting between them. The CDR3 region has the DNA TGCAGTGCCGGGCTGTTCGCTTTCTTT. Protein sequence: CSAGLFAFF.

V is TRBV20-1 and J is TRBJ2-2, with unresolved D. V gave up 0 bases and J gave up 4 bases, with 15 bases separating them. CDR1 and CDR2 (germline): DFQATT, SNEGSKA (reference sequence). There are 16 residues in the CDR3. CDR3 protein: CSARDPASGSTGELFF. In nucleotides, the CDR3 is TGCAGTGCTAGAGATCCTGCAAGTGGGTCCACCGGGGAGCTGTTTTTT.

The chain links TRBV30 to TRBJ2-3; 7 bases match TRBD1. The V and J ends lost 2 bases and 2 bases, in that order; junction bases with no gene match: 16. Looked up from germline, CDR1 is GTSNPN and CDR2 is SVGIG (reference sequence). The CDR3 extends over 18 amino acids. In DNA, the CDR3 is TGTGCCTGGAGTCCAAGCAGGGGGTTTTCAAGTGTCACAGATACGCAGTATTTT. This encodes CAWSPSRGFSSVTDTQYF.

CDR3 loop: CASTPTGGGATEAFF. The CDR3 DNA reads as TGTGCCAGCACTCCTACGGGAGGGGGCGCGACTGAAGCTTTCTTT. J is TRBJ1-1 and V is TRBV6-5; 7 bases map to TRBD1. The germline CDR1 and CDR2 sequences are MNHEY and SVGAGI. The J segment lost 5 bases and the V segment lost 7 bases, leaving 13 bases of the junction unmatched. The CDR3 runs 15 residues.

The J gene is TRBJ2-5, the V gene TRBV12-3 or TRBV12-4, with 14 nucleotides matching TRBD2. V shed 6 bases and J 4 bases; nucleotides not matched to a gene: 7. This CDR3 spans 16 amino acids. This chain's CDR3 is CASSLPTSGGAETQYF. Written as DNA, the CDR3 is TGTGCCAGCAGCCTCCCGACTAGCGGGGGGGCAGAGACCCAGTACTTC.

This clonotype was counted between two and nine times. This chain links TRBV5-1 with TRBJ2-3, with a possible D match to TRBD2 (7 bases). The V gene's germline CDR1 is SGHRS and CDR2 YFSETQ. V was trimmed by 4 bases and J by 3 bases, leaving 18 bases between them. The CDR3 consists of 16 residues. CDR3 residues: CASSLYRGGRTDTQYF. The CDR3 DNA reads as TGCGCCAGCAGCCTTTATAGGGGGGGCCGTACAGATACGCAGTATTTT.

This clonotype has a count of ten or more. A junction end diverges from the germline sequence, so it may reflect a read error. The chain combines TRBV6-5 with TRBJ1-2, with D hard to call. Looked up from germline, CDR1 is MNHEY and CDR2 is SVGAGI. This CDR3 comprises 11 residues. The CDR3 nucleotides are TGCGCCAGCAGCTCGGGTGGTGGCTACACCTTC. It yields the protein CASSSGGGYTF.

J is TRBJ2-1 and V is TRBV7-9; TRBD1 or TRBD2 may be the D gene (5 bases each). This CDR3 region has 16 residues. Trimming stripped 5 bases from V and 0 bases from J, with 14 bases between. Germline loops: CDR1 SEHNR, CDR2 FQNEAQ (reference sequence). The CDR3 is CASSPRDQSSYNEQFF. In DNA, the CDR3 is TGTGCCAGCAGCCCCCGGGACCAGAGCTCCTACAATGAGCAGTTCTTC.

The chain recombines TRBV6-6 with TRBJ2-1; 12 bases fit TRBD2. Germline loops: CDR1 MNHNY, CDR2 SVGAGI (reference sequence). V was clipped by 4 bases and J by 5 bases; unmatched bases: 6. The CDR3 runs to 16 residues. CDR3 bases: TGTGCCAGCAGTTCCCGAACTAGCGGGGGGAACAATGAGCAGTTCTTC. This sequence encodes CASSSRTSGGNNEQFF.